These 27 T cell receptor beta chains came from one sample sequenced in a study of control samples from healthy donors and cancer patients. Using immunoSEQ multiplex PCR, the repertoire was profiled, and TCRdb retains in-frame clones only, with some absent. The table has 150,000 to 180,000 clones, approximately 94% seen once. The source material was blood. The receptors come from a middle-aged man in good health.

This chain links TRBV5-1 with TRBJ2-1; possibly TRBD1 for D (5 bases). The length of the CDR3 is 14 residues. CDR1 SGHRS and CDR2 YFSETQ come from the germline V gene. V gave up 2 bases and J gave up 4 bases, with 10 bases separating them. Here the CDR3 reads CASSFGHEYNEQFF. CDR3 sequence (DNA): TGCGCCAGCAGCTTTGGACATGAGTACAATGAGCAGTTCTTC.

The rearrangement uses TRBV18 and TRBJ1-6; D gene uncertain. From germline, CDR1 is KGHSH and CDR2 LQKENI. The ends were cut back, 10 bases at V and 9 bases at J, with 16 bases in the middle. The CDR3 totals 13 residues. DNA of the CDR3: TGTGCCACCGAGGACCGGATCGGTTCACCCCTCCACTTT. This encodes CATEDRIGSPLHF. The full variable domain, completed using reference TRBV18 and TRBJ1-6, is NAGVMQNPRHLVRRRGQEARLRCSPMKGHSHVYWYRQLPEEGLKFMVYLQKENIIDESGMPKERFSAEFPKEGPSILRIQQVVRGDSAAYFCATEDRIGSPLHFGNGTRLTVT.

The J gene is TRBJ1-5, the V gene TRBV19; the D gene is possibly TRBD1 (5 bases). The germline V and J ends were trimmed by 0 bases and 2 bases, with 8 bases remaining between them. From germline, CDR1 is LNHDA and CDR2 SQIVND (reference sequence). This CDR3 has 15 residues. The CDR3 region has the DNA TGTGCCAGTAGTATAGAGGGGGTTGGCAATCAGCCCCAGCATTTT. Translating gives CASSIEGVGNQPQHF.

The count of this clone is one. CDR3 DNA sequence: TGTGCCACAGCGACAGGAGCCTACGAGCAGTACTTC. Translated: CATATGAYEQYF. The chain has TRBV10-3 and TRBJ2-7; TRBD1 is a possible D gene (6 bases). The CDR3 is made up of 12 amino acids. Looked up from germline, CDR1 is ENHRY and CDR2 is SYGVKD. The V gene lost 10 bases and the J gene lost 2 bases, with 12 bases spanning the gap.

The CDR3 sequence: CASSFGKSNQPQHF. CDR3 bases: TGTGCCAGCAGCTTTGGGAAGAGCAATCAGCCCCAGCATTTT. The chain recombines TRBV7-9 with TRBJ1-5; D gene unclear. The CDR3 extends over 14 amino acids. Per germline, CDR1 SEHNR and CDR2 FQNEAQ (reference sequence). Deletions cut 3 bases from V and 1 base from J, with 7 bases between.

J is TRBJ2-7 and V is TRBV7-6; 7 bases map to TRBD2. Unmatched junction bases numbered 13, after V lost 1 base and J lost 4 bases. The CDR3 runs 17 residues. From germline, CDR1 is SGHVS and CDR2 FNYEAQ. CDR3 loop: CASSLVPSSGLSYEQYF. CDR3 coding DNA: TGTGCCAGCAGCTTAGTCCCTTCTAGCGGCCTCTCTTACGAGCAGTACTTC.

The rearrangement joins TRBV24-1 to TRBJ1-1; 9 bases line up with TRBD1. There are 13 residues in the CDR3. The V segment lost 7 bases and the J segment 6 bases; nucleotides outside the gene matches: 5. Looked up from germline, CDR1 is KGHDR and CDR2 is SFDVKD. Here the CDR3 reads CATRAGQGAEAFF. In nucleotides, the CDR3 is TGTGCCACCAGGGCGGGACAGGGCGCTGAAGCTTTCTTT.

The rearrangement links TRBV18 to TRBJ2-1; 10 bases are a match to TRBD2. The germline CDR1 and CDR2 sequences are KGHSH and LQKENI. Trimming took 6 bases from V and 3 from J; bases not matched to a gene: 5. The CDR3 sequence is 15 residues long. In DNA form, the CDR3 reads TGTGCCAGCTCCGTAGCGGGGGGAATCTACAATGAGCAGTTCTTC. It codes for CASSVAGGIYNEQFF. The whole variable domain, filled in from reference TRBV18 and TRBJ2-1, reads NAGVMQNPRHLVRRRGQEARLRCSPMKGHSHVYWYRQLPEEGLKFMVYLQKENIIDESGMPKERFSAEFPKEGPSILRIQQVVRGDSAAYFCASSVAGGIYNEQFFGPGTRLTVL.

The chain links TRBV7-9 to TRBJ1-1; perhaps TRBD1 as D (5 bases). Per the germline V gene, CDR1 is SEHNR and CDR2 is FQNEAQ (reference sequence). Trimming cost V 0 bases and J 6 bases, with 11 bases left between them. The CDR3 has 14 residues. The CDR3 is CASSLALGGAEAFF. The CDR3 nucleotides read TGTGCCAGCAGCTTAGCGTTGGGGGGAGCTGAAGCTTTCTTT.

This chain links TRBV5-4 with TRBJ1-2; TRBD1 matches 12 bases. The V and J ends lost 4 bases and 4 bases, in that order; junction bases with no gene match: 11. The CDR3 has 17 amino acids. Germline V lookup: CDR1 SGHNT, CDR2 YYREEE (reference sequence). The CDR3 coding sequence is TGTGCCAGCAGCACGGGACAGGGGGCATATCGTAGCTATGGCTACACCTTC. This encodes CASSTGQGAYRSYGYTF.

The chain combines TRBV18 with TRBJ2-3; the D call may be TRBD1 or TRBD2 (5 bases each). The CDR3 extends over 16 amino acids. Germline V gives CDR1 KGHSH, CDR2 LQKENI. V was clipped by 3 bases and J by 6 bases, with 19 bases between them. DNA for the CDR3: TGTGCCAGCTCACCGGTTACGCAGGGACGGACTGATACGCAGTATTTT. This encodes CASSPVTQGRTDTQYF.

The chain links TRBV6-5 to TRBJ2-3, with D possibly TRBD2 on 5 matching bases. CDR1 is MNHEY and CDR2 is SVGAGI in the germline V gene. The CDR3 consists of 13 residues. Trimming left V 7 bases short and J 2 bases short, with 10 bases between. CDR3 bases: TGTGCCAGCAACCACGGGGACACAGATACGCAGTATTTT. Its translation: CASNHGDTDTQYF.

The V and J genes are TRBV4-1 and TRBJ1-5; the match to TRBD1 covers 7 bases. CDR1 and CDR2 from the germline V gene are MGHRA and YSYEKL. The CDR3 runs to 14 residues. V lost 8 bases and J lost 3; bases outside the gene matches: 7. DNA of the CDR3: TGCGCCAGCGGGTACACAGGGGACAATCAGCCCCAGCATTTT. Amino acids: CASGYTGDNQPQHF.

The chain couples TRBV7-9 to TRBJ1-1; 7 nucleotides agree with TRBD1. With V trimmed by 5 bases and J by 0 bases, 9 bases remained unmatched. CDR1 is SEHNR and CDR2 is FQNEAQ in the germline V gene (reference sequence). The CDR3 length is 16 residues. CDR3 sequence reads: CASSPVRGEMNTEAFF. The CDR3 DNA follows: TGTGCCAGCAGCCCCGTCAGGGGGGAAATGAACACTGAAGCTTTCTTT.

The J gene is TRBJ2-7, the V gene TRBV28, with 8 nucleotides matching TRBD1. Losses at the gene ends were 8 bases for V and 2 bases for J; bases not matched to a gene: 5. The length of the CDR3 is 13 residues. Germline-derived CDR1 and CDR2 are MDHEN and SYDVKM. Written as DNA, the CDR3 is TGTGCCAGCGGACAGGGTCCGGCCTACGAGCAGTACTTC. Amino acids: CASGQGPAYEQYF. Full variable domain (rest looked up from reference TRBV28 and TRBJ2-7): DVKVTQSSRYLVKRTGEKVFLECVQDMDHENMFWYRQDPGLGLRLIYFSYDVKMKEKGDIPEGYSVSREKKERFSLILESASTNQTSMYLCASGQGPAYEQYFGPGTRLTVT.

This rearrangement joins TRBV29-1 to TRBJ1-1; 7 bases line up with TRBD1. The germline gives CDR1 SQVTM, CDR2 ANQGSEA. V lost 1 base to trimming and J lost 2 bases; unmatched junction nucleotides: 7. The CDR3 length is 15 residues. The CDR3 DNA is TGCAGCGTTGAAGCCTTGGGACAGAGAAACACTGAAGCTTTCTTT. Its translation: CSVEALGQRNTEAFF.

This clone has a single count. This chain joins TRBV27 and TRBJ2-1; the match to TRBD1 covers 7 bases. Germline lookup yields CDR1 MNHEY and CDR2 SMNVEV (reference sequence). The length of the CDR3 is 14 residues. V lost 5 bases, J lost 6 bases, and 7 bases stayed unmatched. The DNA of the CDR3 is TGTGCCAGCAGTCCGGTGACAGGGACCAATGAGCAGTTCTTC. Protein: CASSPVTGTNEQFF.

The CDR3 loop reads CASSLTGDPEEKLFF. Written as DNA, the CDR3 is TGTGCCAGCAGCCTGACAGGGGATCCAGAGGAAAAACTGTTTTTT. V and J are TRBV7-2 and TRBJ1-4, with 8 bases aligning to TRBD1. CDR1 and CDR2 from the germline V gene are SGHTA and FQGNSA. CDR3 length: 15 residues. Germline trimming cut 5 bases from V and 8 bases from J; bases unmatched to any gene: 10.

The chain carries TRBV23-1 and TRBJ2-1, with TRBD1 as a possible D gene (5 bases). TRBV23-1 is assigned to the ORF class and has an uncertain function. The CDR3 runs to 19 residues. V lost 3 bases to trimming and J lost 0 bases, with 21 bases between them. The CDR3: CASSHPRVRGPYSYNEQFF. CDR3 bases: TGCGCCAGCAGTCATCCCCGGGTAAGGGGCCCCTACTCCTACAATGAGCAGTTCTTC.

The chain has TRBV19 and TRBJ2-5; TRBD1 aligns across 8 bases. The V and J ends lost 4 bases and 1 base, in that order; junction bases with no gene match: 2. CDR1 is LNHDA and CDR2 is SQIVND in the germline V gene (reference sequence). CDR3 size: 14 residues. The CDR3 nucleotides are TGTGCCAGTAGTAGGACAGGGTTCCAAGAGACCCAGTACTTC. Residues: CASSRTGFQETQYF.

V gene TRBV4-1 combines with J gene TRBJ2-7; the D is unclear. Germline V gives CDR1 MGHRA, CDR2 YSYEKL. The CDR3 consists of 14 residues. V gave up 0 bases and J gave up 3 bases, with 9 bases separating them. The CDR3 here is CASSQDTLGYEQYF. In DNA, the CDR3 is TGCGCCAGCAGCCAAGATACATTAGGCTACGAGCAGTACTTC.

The chain uses TRBV11-2 and TRBJ2-1, with 10 bases identical to TRBD1. The CDR3 contains 17 residues. CDR1 and CDR2 from the germline V gene are SGHAT and FQNNGV. With V trimmed by 4 bases and J by 7 bases, 13 bases remained unmatched. CDR3: CASSSHNPGQGRNEQFF. For the CDR3, the DNA is TGTGCCAGCAGCTCCCACAATCCGGGACAGGGGCGGAATGAGCAGTTCTTC.

The chain links TRBV27 to TRBJ1-6; 8 bases match TRBD1. V was pared by 5 bases and J by 6 bases, with 6 bases of the junction left unmatched. This CDR3 contains 15 residues. CDR1 is MNHEY, CDR2 SMNVEV, per germline (reference sequence). CDR3 sequence (DNA): TGTGCCAGCAGTATTAGGGGACAGGTTAATTCACCCCTCCACTTT. It encodes CASSIRGQVNSPLHF.

This chain uses TRBV13 with TRBJ2-7; 9 bases align to TRBD1. V lost 3 bases and J lost 1; bases outside the gene matches: 4. The CDR3 runs to 15 residues. Germline assignment: CDR1 PRHDT and CDR2 FYEKMQ (reference sequence). The chain's CDR3 is CASSFSGTGSYEQYF. The CDR3 DNA is TGTGCCAGCAGCTTTTCCGGGACAGGGTCCTACGAGCAGTACTTC.

This clone was found once. The chain is built from TRBV19 and TRBJ1-1; tentatively, D is TRBD1 (6 bases). Germline-derived CDR1 and CDR2 are LNHDA and SQIVND (reference sequence). CDR3 length: 15 residues. Between the trimmed V and J ends, which lost 1 base and 2 bases, there was a span of 11 bases. DNA of the CDR3: TGTGCCAGTAGTATAGGAGGGGGAGGAAACACTGAAGCTTTCTTT. It yields the protein CASSIGGGGNTEAFF.

This chain's CDR3 is CASSQDNLGQSSSTDTQYF. The CDR3 nucleotides read TGTGCCAGCAGCCAAGACAACCTGGGACAGTCGTCTAGCACAGATACGCAGTATTTT. V usage is TRBV3-1 (or the pseudogene TRBV3-2) and J usage is TRBJ2-3, with 7 bases that match TRBD1. Germline CDR1 LGHDT, CDR2 YNNKEL (reference sequence). After removal of 0 bases from V and 0 bases from J, the junction contained 12 bases not matched to a gene. The CDR3 is 19 residues long.

The J gene is TRBJ1-1, the V gene TRBV5-1, with D perhaps TRBD1 (5 bases). This CDR3 comprises 14 residues. Germline loops: CDR1 SGHRS, CDR2 YFSETQ. Trimming stripped 3 bases from V and 4 bases from J, with 13 bases between. The CDR3 bases are TGCGCCAGCAGCTCAGGGAATAGAGGCACTGAAGCTTTCTTT. This encodes CASSSGNRGTEAFF.